A single sample gave rise to the 2 T cell receptor beta chains below, sequenced in a study of beta chain features in type 1 diabetes. Expressed TCRB transcripts were sequenced because the entire RNA isolate underwent reverse transcription. Assay used: immunoSEQ multiplex PCR; TCRdb lists only in-frame clones, some missing. The data show over 25,000 clones, roughly three fifths seen once. These TCRs' antigens remain unknown. Study results and caveats: Type 1 diabetes patients had moderately but significantly shorter TCRB CDR3s in all four CD4+ subsets.

The sequencing input was Tregs from blood. These TCRs come from a woman aged 18-35 years with type 1 diabetes.

This clone was counted only a few times. This chain uses TRBV5-1 with TRBJ1-1; D may be TRBD1 (6 bases). The CDR3 spans 14 residues. Germline assignment: CDR1 SGHRS and CDR2 YFSETQ. V lost 4 bases, J lost 6 bases, and 16 bases lay in between. This CDR3 is CASSPRGSGSEAFF. The CDR3 DNA follows: TGCGCCAGCAGCCCCAGGGGATCGGGATCTGAAGCTTTCTTT.

The chain joins TRBV5-1 to TRBJ2-7, with D possibly TRBD1 on 6 matching bases. V lost 4 bases and J 3 bases, leaving 23 bases between the germline ends. CDR3 length: 17 amino acids. The germline V gene encodes CDR1 SGHRS and CDR2 YFSETQ. CDR3 region: CASSPRLGRTDGYEQYF. The CDR3 nucleotides read TGCGCCAGCAGCCCCAGGCTGGGACGGACAGATGGCTACGAGCAGTACTTC.